Here is one TCR beta chain with its context. No antigen is known for it. This entry is derived from a study of T cells in Graves' hyperthyroidism and ophthalmopathy. Study outcomes and limitations: Using 13 V-J features, a model discriminated ophthalmopathy from stable hyperthyroidism. The majority of expanded thyroid clonotypes above 0.001 also appeared in blood.

The CDR3 has 16 residues. Germline CDR1 reads SGHTA; CDR2 reads FQGTGA. Trimming took 4 bases from V and 2 from J; bases not matched to a gene: 7. RNA transcripts yielded amplified TCR beta CDR3 regions. During a first-round RT-PCR of the TCR CDR3, the HTBI primer set was used. One entry per CDR3 protein, called by TCRdb with MiXCR from the multiplex PCR reads. The profile shows about 720,000 distinct CDR3 sequences, around 20% of them singletons. On the basis of clinical symptoms, serum thyroxine and TRAb, thyroid ultrasound and orbital computed tomography, diagnoses were made. Blood was obtained at the first hyperthyroidism diagnosis, which preceded any ophthalmopathy symptoms.

V and J are TRBV7-3 and TRBJ2-3, with 9 bases aligning to TRBD2. This clonotype was obtained from a woman aged 45-59 years with Graves' hyperthyroidism that later progressed to Graves' ophthalmopathy. The specimen sequenced was blood. Written as DNA, the CDR3 is TGTGCCAGCAGCTCGAGCGGCGGGGGGGCCACAGATACGCAGTATTTT. Its translation: CASSSSGGGATDTQYF.